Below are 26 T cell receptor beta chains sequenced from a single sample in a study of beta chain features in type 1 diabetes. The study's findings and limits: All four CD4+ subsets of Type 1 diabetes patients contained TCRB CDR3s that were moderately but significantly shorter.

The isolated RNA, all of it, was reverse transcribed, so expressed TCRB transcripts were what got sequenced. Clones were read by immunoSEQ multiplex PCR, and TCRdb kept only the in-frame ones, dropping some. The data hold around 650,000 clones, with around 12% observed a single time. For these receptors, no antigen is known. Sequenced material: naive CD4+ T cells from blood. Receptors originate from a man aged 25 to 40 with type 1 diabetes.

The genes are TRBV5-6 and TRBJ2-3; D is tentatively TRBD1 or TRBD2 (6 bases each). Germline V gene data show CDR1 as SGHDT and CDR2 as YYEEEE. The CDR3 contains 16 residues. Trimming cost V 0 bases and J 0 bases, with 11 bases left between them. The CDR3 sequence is CASSLDGGPSTDTQYF. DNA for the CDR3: TGTGCCAGCAGCTTGGACGGGGGCCCAAGCACAGATACGCAGTATTTT.

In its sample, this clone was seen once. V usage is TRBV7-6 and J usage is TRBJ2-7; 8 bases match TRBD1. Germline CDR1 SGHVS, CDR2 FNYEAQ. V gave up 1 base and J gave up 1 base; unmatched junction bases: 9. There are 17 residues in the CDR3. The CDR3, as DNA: TGTGCCAGCAGCTTAGGTGGCAGGGGGCTAATATCCTACGAGCAGTACTTC. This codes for CASSLGGRGLISYEQYF.

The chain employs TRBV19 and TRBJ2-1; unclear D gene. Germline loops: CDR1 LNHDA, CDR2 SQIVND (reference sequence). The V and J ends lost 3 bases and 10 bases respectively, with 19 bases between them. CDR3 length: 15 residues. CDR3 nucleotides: TGTGCCAGTAGTATTTGGTACGAGACGTCGATCGAGCAGTTCTTC. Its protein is CASSIWYETSIEQFF. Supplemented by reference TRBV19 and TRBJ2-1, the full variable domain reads DGGITQSPKYLFRKEGQNVTLSCEQNLNHDAMYWYRQDPGQGLRLIYYSQIVNDFQKGDIAEGYSVSREKKESFPLTVTSAQKNPTAFYLCASSIWYETSIEQFFGPGTRLTVL.

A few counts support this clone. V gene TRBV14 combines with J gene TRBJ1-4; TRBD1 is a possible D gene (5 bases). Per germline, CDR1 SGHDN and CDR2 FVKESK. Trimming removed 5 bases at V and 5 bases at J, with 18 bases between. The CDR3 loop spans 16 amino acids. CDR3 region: CASSDLGAGPNEKLFF. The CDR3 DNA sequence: TGTGCCAGCAGCGACCTTGGAGCAGGGCCGAATGAAAAACTGTTTTTT.

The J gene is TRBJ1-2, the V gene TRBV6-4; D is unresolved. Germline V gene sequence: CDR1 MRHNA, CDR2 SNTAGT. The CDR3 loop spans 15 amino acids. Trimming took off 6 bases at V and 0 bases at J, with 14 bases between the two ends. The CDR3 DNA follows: TGTGCCAGCAGCCCCTCTACGCAGGCTAACTATGGCTACACCTTC. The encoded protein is CASSPSTQANYGYTF.

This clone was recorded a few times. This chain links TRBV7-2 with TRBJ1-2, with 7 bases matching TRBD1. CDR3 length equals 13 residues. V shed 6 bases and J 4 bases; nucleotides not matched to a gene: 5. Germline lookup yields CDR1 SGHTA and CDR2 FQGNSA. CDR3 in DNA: TGTGCCAGCAGTTTAAGACAGGGCTATGGCTACACCTTC. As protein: CASSLRQGYGYTF.

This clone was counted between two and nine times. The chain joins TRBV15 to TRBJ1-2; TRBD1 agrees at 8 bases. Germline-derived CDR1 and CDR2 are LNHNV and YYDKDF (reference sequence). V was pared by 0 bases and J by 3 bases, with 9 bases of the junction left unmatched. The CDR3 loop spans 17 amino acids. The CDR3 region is CATSRDHGTGGDYGYTF. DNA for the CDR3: TGTGCCACCAGCAGAGATCATGGGACAGGAGGGGACTATGGCTACACCTTC.

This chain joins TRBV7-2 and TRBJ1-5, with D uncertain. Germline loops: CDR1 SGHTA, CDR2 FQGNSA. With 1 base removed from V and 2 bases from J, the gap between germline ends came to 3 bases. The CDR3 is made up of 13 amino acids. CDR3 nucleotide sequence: TGTGCCAGCAGCTTAGTTCGCAATCAGCCCCAGCATTTT. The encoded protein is CASSLVRNQPQHF.

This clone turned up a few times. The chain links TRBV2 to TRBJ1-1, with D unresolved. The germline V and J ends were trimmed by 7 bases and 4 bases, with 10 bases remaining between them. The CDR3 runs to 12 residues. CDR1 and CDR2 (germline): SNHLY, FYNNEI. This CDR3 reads CASKTDGTEAFF. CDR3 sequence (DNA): TGTGCCAGCAAAACAGATGGCACTGAAGCTTTCTTT.

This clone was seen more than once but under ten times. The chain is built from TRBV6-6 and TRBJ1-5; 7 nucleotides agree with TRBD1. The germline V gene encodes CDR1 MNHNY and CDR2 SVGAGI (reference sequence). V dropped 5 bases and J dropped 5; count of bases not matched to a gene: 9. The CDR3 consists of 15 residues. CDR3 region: CASSTTGKGDQPQHF. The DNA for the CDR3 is TGTGCCAGCAGTACGACAGGGAAAGGGGATCAGCCCCAGCATTTT.

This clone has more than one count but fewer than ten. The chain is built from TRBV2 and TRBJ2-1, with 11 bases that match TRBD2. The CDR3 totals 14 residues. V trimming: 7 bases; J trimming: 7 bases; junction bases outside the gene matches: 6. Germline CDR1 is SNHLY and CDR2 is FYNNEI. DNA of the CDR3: TGTGCCAGCATATGGCTAGCGGGGGGTAATGAGCAGTTCTTC. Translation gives CASIWLAGGNEQFF. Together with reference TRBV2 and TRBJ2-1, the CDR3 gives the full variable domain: EPEVTQTPSHQVTQMGQEVILRCVPISNHLYFYWYRQILGQKVEFLVSFYNNEISEKSEIFDDQFSVERPDGSNFTLKIRSTKLEDSAMYFCASIWLAGGNEQFFGPGTRLTVL.

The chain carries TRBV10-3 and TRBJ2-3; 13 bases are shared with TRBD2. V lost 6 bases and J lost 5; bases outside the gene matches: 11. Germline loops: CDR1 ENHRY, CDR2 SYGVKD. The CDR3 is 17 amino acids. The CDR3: CAIRGLAGETPKDTQYF. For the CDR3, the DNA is TGTGCCATCAGAGGACTAGCGGGGGAAACTCCCAAAGATACGCAGTATTTT.

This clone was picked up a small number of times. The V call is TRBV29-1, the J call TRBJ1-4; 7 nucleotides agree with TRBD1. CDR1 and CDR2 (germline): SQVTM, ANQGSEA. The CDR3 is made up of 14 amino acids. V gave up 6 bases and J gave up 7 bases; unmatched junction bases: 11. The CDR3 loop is CSVLPQGLSEKLFF. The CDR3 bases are TGCAGCGTCCTCCCACAGGGGTTGAGTGAAAAACTGTTTTTT.

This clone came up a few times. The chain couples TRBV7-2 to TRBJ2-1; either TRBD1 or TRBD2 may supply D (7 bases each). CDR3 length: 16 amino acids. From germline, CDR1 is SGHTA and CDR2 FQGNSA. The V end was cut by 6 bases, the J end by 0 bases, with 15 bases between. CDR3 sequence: CASSEGGGSSYNEQFF. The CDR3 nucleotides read TGTGCCAGCAGTGAGGGAGGGGGCAGCTCCTACAATGAGCAGTTCTTC.

The CDR3 loop is CATRGARDGTEAFF. In nucleotides, the CDR3 is TGTGCCACCCGGGGGGCGCGGGATGGCACTGAAGCTTTCTTT. V gene TRBV2 combines with J gene TRBJ1-1; tentative D call: TRBD1 (6 bases). Germline CDR1 SNHLY, CDR2 FYNNEI. The CDR3 contains 14 residues. Trimming took off 10 bases at V and 4 bases at J, with 19 bases between the two ends.

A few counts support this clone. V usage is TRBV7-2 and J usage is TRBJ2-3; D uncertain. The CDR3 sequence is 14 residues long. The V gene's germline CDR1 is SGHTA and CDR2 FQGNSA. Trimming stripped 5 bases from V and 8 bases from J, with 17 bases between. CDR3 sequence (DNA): TGTGCCAGCAGCCTGCTAGGAGATATAGCTACGCAGTATTTT. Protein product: CASSLLGDIATQYF. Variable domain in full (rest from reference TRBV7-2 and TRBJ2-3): GAGVSQSPSNKVTEKGKDVELRCDPISGHTALYWYRQSLGQGLEFLIYFQGNSAPDKSGLPSDRFSAERTGGSVSTLTIQRTQQEDSAVYLCASSLLGDIATQYFGPGTRLTVL.

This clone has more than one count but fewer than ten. CDR3 sequence reads: CASSLGQNPGYGYTF. The DNA of the CDR3 is TGCGCCAGCAGCTTAGGACAGAACCCGGGGTATGGCTACACCTTC. The chain uses TRBV5-1 and TRBJ1-2, with D perhaps TRBD1 (6 bases). CDR1 SGHRS and CDR2 YFSETQ come from the germline V gene. With 2 bases removed from V and 5 bases from J, the gap between germline ends came to 16 bases. The CDR3 runs to 15 residues.

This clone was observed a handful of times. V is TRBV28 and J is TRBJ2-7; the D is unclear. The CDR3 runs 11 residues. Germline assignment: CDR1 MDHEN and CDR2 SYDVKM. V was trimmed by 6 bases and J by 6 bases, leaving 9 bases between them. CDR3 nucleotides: TGTGCCAGCAGCCCTTCCCGCGAGCAGTACTTC. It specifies CASSPSREQYF.

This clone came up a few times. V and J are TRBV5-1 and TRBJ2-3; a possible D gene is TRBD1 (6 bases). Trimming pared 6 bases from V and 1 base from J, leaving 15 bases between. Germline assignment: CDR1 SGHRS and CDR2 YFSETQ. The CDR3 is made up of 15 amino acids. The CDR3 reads CASKWTVSGTDTQYF. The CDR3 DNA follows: TGCGCCAGCAAATGGACAGTATCGGGCACAGATACGCAGTATTTT.

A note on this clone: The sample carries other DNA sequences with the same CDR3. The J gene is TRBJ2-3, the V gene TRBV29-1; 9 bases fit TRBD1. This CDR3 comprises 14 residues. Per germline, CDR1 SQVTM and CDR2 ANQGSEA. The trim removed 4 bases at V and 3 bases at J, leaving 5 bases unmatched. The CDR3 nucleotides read TGCAGCGTTGCCACAGGGGGCTCGACAGATACGCAGTATTTT. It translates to CSVATGGSTDTQYF.

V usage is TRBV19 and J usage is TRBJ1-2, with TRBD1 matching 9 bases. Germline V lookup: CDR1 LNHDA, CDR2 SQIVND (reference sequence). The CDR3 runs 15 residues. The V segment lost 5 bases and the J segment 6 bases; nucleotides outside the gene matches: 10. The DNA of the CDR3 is TGTGCCAGTAGTCTTGATGGACAGGGGTCTAATGGCTACACCTTC. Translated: CASSLDGQGSNGYTF.

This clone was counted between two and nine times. The DNA of the CDR3 is TGTGCCATCAGTGATTCGAGGGGAGAGAACGAGCAGTACTTC. This codes for CAISDSRGENEQYF. The chain uses TRBV10-3 and TRBJ2-7; either TRBD1 or TRBD2 may supply D (5 bases each). The CDR3 contains 14 residues. The V gene's germline CDR1 is ENHRY and CDR2 SYGVKD. Trimming removed 3 bases from V and 5 bases from J, with 14 bases in between.

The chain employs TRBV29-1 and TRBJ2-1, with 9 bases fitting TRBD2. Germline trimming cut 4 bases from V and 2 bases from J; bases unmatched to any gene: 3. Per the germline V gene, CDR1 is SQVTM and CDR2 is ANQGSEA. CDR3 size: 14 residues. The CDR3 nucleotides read TGCAGCGTTGTGGGCGGGGGGGCCTACAATGAGCAGTTCTTC. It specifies CSVVGGGAYNEQFF.

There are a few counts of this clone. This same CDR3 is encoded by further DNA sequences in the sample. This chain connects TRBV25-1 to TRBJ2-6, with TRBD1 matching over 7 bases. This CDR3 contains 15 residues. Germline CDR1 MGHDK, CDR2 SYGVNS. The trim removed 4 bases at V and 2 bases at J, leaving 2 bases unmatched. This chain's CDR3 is CASSVTGAGANVLTF. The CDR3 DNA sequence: TGTGCCAGCAGTGTCACAGGGGCTGGGGCCAACGTCCTGACTTTC.

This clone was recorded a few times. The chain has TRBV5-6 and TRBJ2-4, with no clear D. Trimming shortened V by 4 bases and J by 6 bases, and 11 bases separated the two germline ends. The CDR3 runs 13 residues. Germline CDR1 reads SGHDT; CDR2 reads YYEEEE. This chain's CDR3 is CASSNRRINIQYF. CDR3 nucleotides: TGTGCCAGCAGCAATCGACGGATAAACATTCAGTACTTC.

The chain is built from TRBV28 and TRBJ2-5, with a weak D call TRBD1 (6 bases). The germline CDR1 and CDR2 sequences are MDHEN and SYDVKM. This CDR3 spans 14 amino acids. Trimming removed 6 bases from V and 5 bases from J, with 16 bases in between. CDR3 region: CASRTPSGVETQYF. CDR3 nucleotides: TGTGCCAGCAGAACTCCCTCAGGGGTGGAGACCCAGTACTTC.